One and the same sample provided the 25 T cell receptor beta chains below, sequenced in a study of T cells in Graves' hyperthyroidism and ophthalmopathy. Authors of the study amplified TCR beta CDR3 regions from RNA transcripts. The HTBI primer set was used in a first-round RT-PCR of the TCR CDR3. TCRdb independently ran MiXCR on the multiplex PCR reads; one entry per CDR3 protein. Of approximately 520,000 distinct CDR3 sequences listed, 20% were seen once; the top ten hold around 27%. The specimen sequenced was blood. The receptor set was obtained from a man younger than 35 with Graves' hyperthyroidism.

The gene calls are TRBV19 and TRBJ2-2; 7 bases are a match to TRBD1. This CDR3 spans 14 amino acids. CDR1 is LNHDA and CDR2 is SQIVND in the germline V gene (reference sequence). V was clipped by 4 bases and J by 7 bases; unmatched bases: 6. This CDR3 is CASSTYRGVGELFF. The CDR3 DNA reads TGTGCCAGTAGTACTTACAGGGGAGTCGGGGAGCTGTTTTTT.

The table lists this clonotype with many counts. The chain links TRBV19 to TRBJ1-1; TRBD1 matches 7 bases. The trim removed 7 bases at V and 4 bases at J, leaving 3 bases unmatched. There are 12 residues in the CDR3. In germline, CDR1 is LNHDA, CDR2 SQIVND (reference sequence). The CDR3: CASKSGGTEAFF. DNA for the CDR3: TGTGCCAGTAAATCAGGGGGCACTGAAGCTTTCTTT.

This clonotype has just a few counts. The V call is TRBV20-1, the J call TRBJ2-7; TRBD2 matches at 11 bases. V shed 0 bases, J shed 2 bases, and the junction held 3 bases outside the gene matches. This CDR3 region has 15 residues. CDR1 is DFQATT, CDR2 SNEGSKA, per germline (reference sequence). The CDR3 region has the DNA TGCAGTGCTAGAGACACTAGCGGGGGTACCTACGAGCAGTACTTC. The encoded protein is CSARDTSGGTYEQYF.

At least ten counts were recorded for this clonotype. Relative to the germline gene, one junction end is altered; a read error may explain this. J is TRBJ2-4 and V is TRBV12-3 or TRBV12-4, with a possible D match to TRBD2 (7 bases). The CDR3 loop spans 15 amino acids. CDR3 coding DNA: TGTGCCAGCAACCTGAGAGGGGGGGCTCGTGACATTAAGTACTTC. It encodes CASNLRGGARDIKYF.

This clonotype occurred many times. The CDR3 region has the DNA TGTGCCAGCAGCTTAGAACTCGGGCCGGGAAAAGAGACCCAGTACTTC. Its translation is CASSLELGPGKETQYF. This chain joins TRBV7-2 and TRBJ2-5; D might be TRBD2 (5 bases). This CDR3 region has 16 residues. The V end lost 1 base, the J end lost 3 bases, and 15 bases lay between the germline ends. Germline CDR1 reads SGHTA; CDR2 reads FQGNSA.

In this sample, this clonotype turned up many times. V is TRBV6-5 and J is TRBJ2-5; D possibly corresponds to TRBD2 (6 bases). The ends were cut back, 0 bases at V and 1 base at J, with 21 bases in the middle. The CDR3 has 19 amino acids. CDR1 MNHEY and CDR2 SVGAGI come from the germline V gene. The chain's CDR3 is CASSYSGGLPDAFQETQYF. CDR3 DNA: TGTGCCAGCAGTTACTCGGGGGGACTCCCCGACGCCTTCCAAGAGACCCAGTACTTC.

This clonotype was detected ten times or more. The CDR3 coding sequence is TGTGCCAGCTCACCACCCGAGAACACCGGGGAGCTGTTTTTT. Its protein is CASSPPENTGELFF. The gene calls are TRBV18 and TRBJ2-2; no definite D call. The V end lost 0 bases, the J end lost 1 base, and 3 bases lay between the germline ends. The germline V gene has CDR1 KGHSH and CDR2 LQKENI. This CDR3 has 14 residues.

This clonotype was observed a few times. CDR3 sequence: CASSKRGAHTGDQPQHF. In DNA, the CDR3 is TGTGCCAGTTCTAAAAGGGGGGCCCATACCGGGGATCAGCCCCAGCATTTT. V and J are TRBV19 and TRBJ1-5, with D tentatively TRBD1 (6 bases). The CDR3 loop spans 17 amino acids. From germline, CDR1 is LNHDA and CDR2 SQIVND (reference sequence). Trimming pared 8 bases from V and 5 bases from J, leaving 25 bases between. Drawing the rest from reference TRBV19 and TRBJ1-5, the complete variable domain is DGGITQSPKYLFRKEGQNVTLSCEQNLNHDAMYWYRQDPGQGLRLIYYSQIVNDFQKGDIAEGYSVSREKKESFPLTVTSAQKNPTAFYLCASSKRGAHTGDQPQHFGDGTRLSIL.

This clonotype was counted at least ten times. The rearrangement joins TRBV6-2 or TRBV6-3 to TRBJ1-5, with a possible D match to TRBD1 (5 bases). The V end lost 2 bases, the J end lost 0 bases, and 8 bases lay between the germline ends. The CDR3 has 15 residues. From germline, CDR1 is MNHEY and CDR2 SVGEGT. The CDR3 here is CASSYVRASNQPQHF. DNA for the CDR3: TGTGCCAGCAGTTACGTCAGGGCTAGCAATCAGCCCCAGCATTTT.

At least ten counts were recorded for this clonotype. The CDR3 here is CASSLVDGGNTIYF. The CDR3 DNA reads TGTGCCAGCAGTTTAGTCGACGGCGGAAACACCATATATTTT. V is TRBV12-3 or TRBV12-4 and J is TRBJ1-3; D unresolved. V was trimmed by 1 base and J by 4 bases, leaving 8 bases between them. The CDR3 is made up of 14 amino acids.

This clonotype was detected many times. This rearrangement joins TRBV28 to TRBJ2-5; D ambiguous. The CDR3 loop spans 14 amino acids. V lost 1 base and J 2 bases, leaving 8 bases between the germline ends. The germline CDR1 and CDR2 sequences are MDHEN and SYDVKM. CDR3 nucleotide sequence: TGTGCCAGCAGTTTATTGGGTAGACAAGAGACCCAGTACTTC. This translates into CASSLLGRQETQYF. Drawing the rest from reference TRBV28 and TRBJ2-5, the complete variable domain is DVKVTQSSRYLVKRTGEKVFLECVQDMDHENMFWYRQDPGLGLRLIYFSYDVKMKEKGDIPEGYSVSREKKERFSLILESASTNQTSMYLCASSLLGRQETQYFGPGTRLLVL.

This clonotype was recorded at least ten times. The V call is TRBV28, the J call TRBJ1-2, with TRBD1 as a possible D gene (5 bases). Germline CDR1 reads MDHEN; CDR2 reads SYDVKM. This CDR3 has 15 amino acids. Trimming removed 0 bases at V and 6 bases at J, with 14 bases between. The CDR3 here is CASSLWGRGVDGYTF. The CDR3 nucleotides read TGTGCCAGCAGTTTATGGGGGCGCGGTGTGGATGGCTACACCTTC.

Many counts were recorded for this clonotype. The chain recombines TRBV12-3 or TRBV12-4 with TRBJ1-1; D is perhaps TRBD1 (6 bases). The CDR3 covers 14 residues. V lost 5 bases and J 4 bases, leaving 14 bases between the germline ends. DNA of the CDR3: TGTGCCAGCAGTCAAACAGGGTTCGGCACTGAAGCTTTCTTT. Its protein product is CASSQTGFGTEAFF.

This clonotype was counted at least ten times. The chain joins TRBV15 to TRBJ1-1; no clear D. Germline CDR1 LNHNV, CDR2 YYDKDF (reference sequence). V lost 1 base, J lost 1 base, and 7 bases lay in between. This CDR3 is 14 amino acids long. CDR3: CATSRVDGNTEAFF. The CDR3 DNA is TGTGCCACCAGCAGAGTTGATGGGAACACTGAAGCTTTCTTT.

At least ten counts were recorded for this clonotype. The chain recombines TRBV20-1 with TRBJ2-7, with TRBD1 identical over 7 bases. From germline, CDR1 is DFQATT and CDR2 SNEGSKA (reference sequence). There are 13 residues in the CDR3. The CDR3 here is CSVLGQPNYEQYF. As DNA, the CDR3 is TGCAGCGTCCTGGGACAGCCCAACTACGAGCAGTACTTC.

This clonotype was observed at least ten times. The chain is built from TRBV12-5 and TRBJ2-5; 11 bases agree with TRBD1. CDR1 is LGHNT, CDR2 FRNRAP, per germline. The CDR3 runs 14 residues. V was clipped by 1 base and J by 5 bases; unmatched bases: 0. The CDR3 loop is CASGLGTGGETQYF. The CDR3 DNA follows: TGTGCTAGTGGTTTGGGGACAGGGGGCGAGACCCAGTACTTC. The variable domain in full, completed from reference TRBV12-5 and TRBJ2-5, reads DARVTQTPRHKVTEMGQEVTMRCQPILGHNTVFWYRQTMMQGLELLAYFRNRAPLDDSGMPKDRFSAEMPDATLATLKIQPSEPRDSAVYFCASGLGTGGETQYFGPGTRLLVL.

This clonotype has a count of ten or more. CDR3 sequence: CAWSEGGRGRSYGYTF. The CDR3 bases are TGTGCCTGGAGTGAAGGTGGCAGGGGGCGCTCCTATGGCTACACCTTC. This chain uses TRBV30 with TRBJ1-2, with 8 bases matching TRBD1. The CDR3 runs 16 residues. Looked up from germline, CDR1 is GTSNPN and CDR2 is SVGIG (reference sequence). V shed 1 base, J shed 4 bases, and the junction held 11 bases outside the gene matches.

Ten or more counts support this clonotype. The chain links TRBV2 to TRBJ1-5, with TRBD1 as a possible D gene (6 bases). This CDR3 comprises 15 residues. V was pared by 6 bases and J by 6 bases, with 18 bases between. Germline CDR1 SNHLY, CDR2 FYNNEI. The CDR3: CASSQTGSLGQPQHF. The CDR3 bases are TGTGCCAGCAGCCAGACAGGTTCGCTGGGTCAGCCCCAGCATTTT.

This clonotype was seen only a few times. Written as DNA, the CDR3 is TGTGCCAGCAGTTTAAGGCCAATTAACTATGGCTACACCTTC. It specifies CASSLRPINYGYTF. The V call is TRBV27, the J call TRBJ1-2; D gene uncertain. Trimming stripped 2 bases from V and 1 base from J, with 8 bases between. Germline CDR1 and CDR2: MNHEY and SMNVEV (reference sequence). There are 14 residues in the CDR3.

V usage is TRBV6-1 and J usage is TRBJ1-2; D ambiguous. V lost 6 bases and J 8 bases, leaving 16 bases between the germline ends. CDR3 length equals 13 residues. Looked up from germline, CDR1 is MNHNS and CDR2 is SASEGT. The CDR3 nucleotides read TGTGCCAGCAGCCGCGGATCTGGTGGCGGCTACACCTTC. This encodes CASSRGSGGGYTF.

This clonotype was recorded at least ten times. The chain couples TRBV6-1 to TRBJ2-3; possibly TRBD1 for D (5 bases). Germline CDR1 reads MNHNS; CDR2 reads SASEGT. This CDR3 region has 13 residues. Trimming left V 4 bases short and J 0 bases short, with 5 bases between. The CDR3 DNA reads TGTGCCAGCAGTGCAGGGAGCACAGATACGCAGTATTTT. Protein product: CASSAGSTDTQYF.

This clonotype was detected only a few times. V gene TRBV11-3 combines with J gene TRBJ1-1; D call uncertain. Germline assignment: CDR1 SGHNT and CDR2 YENEEA. Trimming took 6 bases from V and 3 from J, leaving 11 bases between them. The CDR3 runs to 13 residues. The CDR3 reads CASRLGPYTEAFF. The CDR3 coding sequence is TGTGCCAGCAGACTCGGGCCATACACTGAAGCTTTCTTT.

This clonotype was recorded at least ten times. This chain joins TRBV24-1 and TRBJ2-5; D may match TRBD1 or TRBD2 (7 bases each). The CDR3 is 14 residues long. Trimming removed 6 bases from V and 4 bases from J, with 14 bases in between. The germline V gene encodes CDR1 KGHDR and CDR2 SFDVKD. The CDR3: CATSHTGEGETQYF. DNA for the CDR3: TGTGCCACCAGTCATACAGGGGAGGGAGAGACCCAGTACTTC.

This clonotype was detected only a few times. CDR3 sequence: CASSPTEWAQPQHF. DNA of the CDR3: TGTGCCAGCAGCCCGACCGAATGGGCTCAGCCCCAGCATTTT. The V gene is TRBV28, the J gene TRBJ1-5; D is uncertain. The CDR3 runs 14 residues. Germline lookup yields CDR1 MDHEN and CDR2 SYDVKM. V dropped 6 bases and J dropped 6 bases, with 15 bases sitting between them.

The sample holds many counts of this clonotype. The chain joins TRBV28 to TRBJ2-5; D is possibly TRBD1 (5 bases). The V and J ends lost 3 bases and 6 bases respectively, with 11 bases between them. There are 13 residues in the CDR3. Looked up from germline, CDR1 is MDHEN and CDR2 is SYDVKM. The CDR3 sequence: CASSFMGLKTQYF. The CDR3 DNA reads TGTGCCAGCAGTTTCATGGGGCTGAAGACCCAGTACTTC.